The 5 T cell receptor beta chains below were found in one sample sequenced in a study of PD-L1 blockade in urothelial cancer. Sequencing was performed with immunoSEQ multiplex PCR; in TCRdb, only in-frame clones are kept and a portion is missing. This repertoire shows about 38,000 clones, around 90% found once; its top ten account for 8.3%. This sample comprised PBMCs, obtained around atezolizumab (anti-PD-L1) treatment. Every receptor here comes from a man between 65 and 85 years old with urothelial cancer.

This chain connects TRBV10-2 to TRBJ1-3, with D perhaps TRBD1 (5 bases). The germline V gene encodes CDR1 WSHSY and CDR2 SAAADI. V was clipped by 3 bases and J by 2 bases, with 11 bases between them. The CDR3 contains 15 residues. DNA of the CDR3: TGCGCCAGCAGTGATGGGTCAGGGCCTGGAAACACCATATATTTT. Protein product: CASSDGSGPGNTIYF.

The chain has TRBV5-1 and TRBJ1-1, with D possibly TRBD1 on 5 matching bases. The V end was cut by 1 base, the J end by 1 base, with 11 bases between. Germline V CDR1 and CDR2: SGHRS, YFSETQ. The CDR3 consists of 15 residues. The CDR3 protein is CASSLKGFGNTEAFF. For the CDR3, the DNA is TGCGCCAGCAGCTTGAAGGGGTTTGGGAACACTGAAGCTTTCTTT.

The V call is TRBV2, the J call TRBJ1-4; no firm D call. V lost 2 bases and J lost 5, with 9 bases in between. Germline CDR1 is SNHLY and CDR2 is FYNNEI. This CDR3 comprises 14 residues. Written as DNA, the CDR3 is TGTGCCAGCAGTGAACACAGCCAAAATGAAAAACTGTTTTTT. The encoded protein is CASSEHSQNEKLFF. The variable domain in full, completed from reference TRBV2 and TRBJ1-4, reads EPEVTQTPSHQVTQMGQEVILRCVPISNHLYFYWYRQILGQKVEFLVSFYNNEISEKSEIFDDQFSVERPDGSNFTLKIRSTKLEDSAMYFCASSEHSQNEKLFFGSGTQLSVL.

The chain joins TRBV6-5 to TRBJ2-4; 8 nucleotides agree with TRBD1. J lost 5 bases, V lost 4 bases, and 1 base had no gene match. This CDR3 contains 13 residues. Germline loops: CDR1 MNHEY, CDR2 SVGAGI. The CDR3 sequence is CASSSGQENIQYF. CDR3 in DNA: TGTGCCAGCAGTTCGGGACAGGAAAACATTCAGTACTTC.

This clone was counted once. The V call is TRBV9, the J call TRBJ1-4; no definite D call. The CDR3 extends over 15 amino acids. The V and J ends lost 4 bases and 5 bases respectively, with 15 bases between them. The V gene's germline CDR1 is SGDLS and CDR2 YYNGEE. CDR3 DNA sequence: TGTGCCAGCAGCCCGTGGGAGGCCAAGAATGAAAAACTGTTTTTT. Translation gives CASSPWEAKNEKLFF.